The next 32 T cell receptor beta chains were all read from a single sample in a study of STAT5B mutations in CD4+ large granular lymphocyte leukemia. Here immunoSEQ multiplex PCR was the method, and the copy in TCRdb shows in-frame clones only, minus some. The sample carries around 34,000 clones, almost 85% recorded once. Sequenced sample: CD4+ T cells from blood buffy coats. These receptors were collected from a human donor in good health.

The gene calls are TRBV6-6 and TRBJ1-5; no clear D. Trimming removed 6 bases at V and 0 bases at J, with 9 bases between. Per the germline V gene, CDR1 is MNHNY and CDR2 is SVGAGI (reference sequence). CDR3 length: 14 residues. CDR3 nucleotides: TGTGCCAGCAGCTCAGGAGGTAGCAATCAGCCCCAGCATTTT. It specifies CASSSGGSNQPQHF.

This clone was picked up a small number of times. The J gene is TRBJ1-5, the V gene TRBV6-1; weak D call: TRBD1 (6 bases). Germline V CDR1 and CDR2: MNHNS, SASEGT. CDR3 size: 13 residues. With 1 base removed from V and 11 bases from J, the gap between germline ends came to 12 bases. In DNA, the CDR3 is TGTGCCAGCAGTGAAGAGGGGGACGTGTCCCAGCATTTT. Its translation is CASSEEGDVSQHF.

In this sample, this clone turned up once. The rearrangement links TRBV11-2 to TRBJ2-5; 8 bases agree with TRBD2. Germline values: CDR1 SGHAT, CDR2 FQNNGV. CDR3 length equals 14 residues. V lost 5 bases to trimming and J lost 1 base; unmatched junction nucleotides: 3. The CDR3 region has the DNA TGTGCCAGCAGCGTAGCGGGGCCCCAAGAGACCCAGTACTTC. Its protein product is CASSVAGPQETQYF.

The chain recombines TRBV7-8 with TRBJ2-7, with a weak D call TRBD1 (5 bases). CDR3 size: 14 residues. In germline, CDR1 is SGHVS, CDR2 FQNEAQ. The V gene lost 1 base and the J gene lost 9 bases, with 16 bases spanning the gap. The CDR3 coding sequence is TGTGCCAGCAGCTTAGGAGTCGCGATGCAGGGGCAGTACTTC. This codes for CASSLGVAMQGQYF.

J is TRBJ2-5 and V is TRBV19; D remains unclear. V was trimmed by 4 bases and J by 0 bases, leaving 12 bases between them. Germline V gene data show CDR1 as LNHDA and CDR2 as SQIVND (reference sequence). The CDR3 has 15 residues. In nucleotides, the CDR3 is TGTGCCAGTAGTAACATAAGGGTAGACCAAGAGACCCAGTACTTC. It yields the protein CASSNIRVDQETQYF.

The chain couples TRBV5-1 to TRBJ1-4, with 9 bases identical to TRBD1. CDR1 and CDR2 from the germline V gene are SGHRS and YFSETQ. V was clipped by 7 bases and J by 7 bases; unmatched bases: 8. This CDR3 has 14 amino acids. DNA for the CDR3: TGCGCCAGCGGGGTGGGACAGGGAGGTGAAAAACTGTTTTTT. Translated, it gives CASGVGQGGEKLFF.

In regard to this clone: The sample contains more than one DNA sequence encoding this CDR3. The V gene is TRBV5-1, the J gene TRBJ1-1; TRBD1 is a possible D gene (5 bases). Germline V gene sequence: CDR1 SGHRS, CDR2 YFSETQ. The CDR3 is made up of 15 amino acids. V shed 0 bases and J shed 0 bases, with 9 bases lying between them. CDR3 bases: TGCGCCAGCAGCTTGGCCGGGGGAATGAACACTGAAGCTTTCTTT. Protein: CASSLAGGMNTEAFF.

The V and J genes are TRBV11-2 and TRBJ2-4; 7 bases agree with TRBD2. CDR1 is SGHAT and CDR2 is FQNNGV in the germline V gene. The trim removed 4 bases at V and 9 bases at J, leaving 6 bases unmatched. CDR3 length: 13 residues. CDR3 DNA sequence: TGTGCCAGCAGCTCCGGGACTATGATCATTCAGTACTTC. Residues: CASSSGTMIIQYF.

This chain links TRBV5-4 with TRBJ2-2; maybe TRBD1 (5 bases). Deletions cut 1 base from V and 3 bases from J, with 10 bases between. CDR3 length: 15 residues. Germline CDR1 is SGHNT and CDR2 is YYREEE (reference sequence). DNA for the CDR3: TGTGCCAGCAGCTTGTCCAGGGTCGACACCGGGGAGCTGTTTTTT. As protein: CASSLSRVDTGELFF.

The chain links TRBV30 to TRBJ2-7, with 9 bases that match TRBD1. The ends lost 4 bases at V and 2 bases at J; junction bases unmatched: 6. The CDR3 covers 14 residues. Germline V gene lookup returns CDR1 GTSNPN and CDR2 SVGIG (reference sequence). The CDR3 region has the DNA TGTGCCTGGACTCCGGGACAGGGTCCCTACGAGCAGTACTTC. It translates to CAWTPGQGPYEQYF. The full variable domain, completed using reference TRBV30 and TRBJ2-7, is SQTIHQWPATLVQPVGSPLSLECTVEGTSNPNLYWYRQAAGRGLQLLFYSVGIGQISSEVPQNLSASRPQDRQFILSSKKLLLSDSGFYLCAWTPGQGPYEQYFGPGTRLTVT.

This clone was observed a single time. The J gene is TRBJ2-3, the V gene TRBV6-1; D is possibly TRBD2 (5 bases). The germline V and J ends were trimmed by 5 bases and 0 bases, with 9 bases remaining between them. This CDR3 is 14 amino acids long. Germline CDR1 and CDR2: MNHNS and SASEGT. Here the CDR3 reads CASSPRTSTDTQYF. In nucleotides, the CDR3 is TGTGCCAGCAGTCCCCGGACTAGCACAGATACGCAGTATTTT.

This clone was found once. V gene TRBV5-4 combines with J gene TRBJ2-5; 8 bases are shared with TRBD2. Germline-derived CDR1 and CDR2 are SGHNT and YYREEE (reference sequence). V lost 0 bases and J lost 3; bases outside the gene matches: 13. The CDR3 consists of 18 residues. CDR3 bases: TGTGCCAGCAGCTTGGGGGGAGCGGGAGTATGGGGAAAAGAGACCCAGTACTTC. It encodes CASSLGGAGVWGKETQYF. Drawing the rest from reference TRBV5-4 and TRBJ2-5, the complete variable domain is ETGVTQSPTHLIKTRGQQVTLRCSSQSGHNTVSWYQQALGQGPQFIFQYYREEENGRGNFPPRFSGLQFPNYSSELNVNALELDDSALYLCASSLGGAGVWGKETQYFGPGTRLLVL.

A single count supports this clone. The rearrangement links TRBV18 to TRBJ2-2; D uncertain. Deletions cut 1 base from V and 6 bases from J, with 6 bases between. The germline V gene encodes CDR1 KGHSH and CDR2 LQKENI. The CDR3 runs to 13 residues. The CDR3 DNA is TGTGCCAGCTCACCACAAGAGGCCGGGGAGCTGTTTTTT. Translating it yields CASSPQEAGELFF.

J is TRBJ2-7 and V is TRBV6-1; D unresolved. V was pared by 5 bases and J by 0 bases, with 11 bases between. Germline values: CDR1 MNHNS, CDR2 SASEGT. The CDR3 extends over 14 amino acids. DNA for the CDR3: TGTGCCAGCAGTTCAACGGCGAGCTCCTACGAGCAGTACTTC. Translation gives CASSSTASSYEQYF.

This clone has a handful of counts. The chain joins TRBV4-1 to TRBJ2-7, with D uncertain. This CDR3 spans 13 amino acids. V gave up 5 bases and J gave up 2 bases, with 10 bases separating them. CDR1 is MGHRA and CDR2 is YSYEKL in the germline V gene. CDR3 sequence (DNA): TGCGCCAGCAGCTACGACACCCCCTACGAGCAGTACTTC. As protein: CASSYDTPYEQYF.

The chain combines TRBV30 with TRBJ2-3; D is ambiguous. Germline V gene sequence: CDR1 GTSNPN, CDR2 SVGIG (reference sequence). The CDR3 loop spans 13 amino acids. Deletions cut 1 base from V and 4 bases from J, with 9 bases between. This CDR3 reads CAWSGVGSDTQYF. In DNA form, the CDR3 reads TGTGCCTGGAGTGGCGTTGGTTCAGATACGCAGTATTTT.

This rearrangement joins TRBV11-3 to TRBJ1-1; no clear D. V dropped 1 base and J dropped 0 bases, with 12 bases sitting between them. Germline loops: CDR1 SGHNT, CDR2 YENEEA. CDR3 length equals 16 residues. The CDR3 bases are TGTGCCAGCAGCTTAGGGGTGGGGAGACTGAACACTGAAGCTTTCTTT. Translating gives CASSLGVGRLNTEAFF.

In DNA form, the CDR3 reads TGTGCCAGCAGCGTAGGAACGGGGCAGAACACTGAAGCTTTCTTT. Protein: CASSVGTGQNTEAFF. The chain joins TRBV9 to TRBJ1-1; TRBD1 might be the D (5 bases). In germline, CDR1 is SGDLS, CDR2 YYNGEE. Trimming removed 0 bases from V and 1 base from J, with 10 bases in between. The CDR3 is 15 residues long.

The genes are TRBV29-1 and TRBJ2-5; D may be TRBD1 or TRBD2 (5 bases each). The assigned J gene may be wrong: the sequence end matches TRBJ2-7 better. This CDR3 comprises 13 residues. The V gene's germline CDR1 is SQVTM and CDR2 ANQGSEA. CDR3 nucleotide sequence: TGCAGCGTTAGTGAGGGGCTCCAGTCCGAGCAGTACTTC. Encoded protein: CSVSEGLQSEQYF.

The J gene is TRBJ2-2, the V gene TRBV9; weak D call: TRBD2 (6 bases). The CDR3 is 15 amino acids. Trimming took 4 bases from V and 3 from J, leaving 13 bases between them. Germline assignment: CDR1 SGDLS and CDR2 YYNGEE. The CDR3 DNA is TGTGCCAGCAGCAAAGGAGGGCTGGACACCGGGGAGCTGTTTTTT. It codes for CASSKGGLDTGELFF.

The V call is TRBV19, the J call TRBJ2-3; TRBD1 aligns across 12 bases. The CDR3 runs to 16 residues. Germline V gene sequence: CDR1 LNHDA, CDR2 SQIVND (reference sequence). Unmatched junction bases numbered 8, after V lost 5 bases and J lost 5 bases. CDR3 in amino acids: CASSPPGQGAEDTQYF. DNA for the CDR3: TGTGCCAGTAGTCCGCCGGGACAGGGGGCTGAAGATACGCAGTATTTT.

The rearrangement uses TRBV5-1 and TRBJ1-1; D remains ambiguous. V lost 0 bases and J 1 base, leaving 7 bases between the germline ends. This CDR3 is 14 amino acids long. CDR1 is SGHRS and CDR2 is YFSETQ in the germline V gene. The CDR3 loop reads CASSLALRNTEAFF. CDR3 coding DNA: TGCGCCAGCAGCTTGGCACTTAGGAACACTGAAGCTTTCTTT.

V and J are TRBV18 and TRBJ2-1; 12 nucleotides agree with TRBD2. CDR1 and CDR2 from the germline V gene are KGHSH and LQKENI. The CDR3 has 19 amino acids. J lost 0 bases, V lost 3 bases, and 9 bases had no gene match. CDR3 loop: CASSPSGTSGYYSYNEQFF. The DNA of the CDR3 is TGTGCCAGCTCACCTTCCGGGACTAGCGGGTACTACTCCTACAATGAGCAGTTCTTC. The full variable domain, in which reference TRBV18 and TRBJ2-1 provide the parts outside the CDR3, is NAGVMQNPRHLVRRRGQEARLRCSPMKGHSHVYWYRQLPEEGLKFMVYLQKENIIDESGMPKERFSAEFPKEGPSILRIQQVVRGDSAAYFCASSPSGTSGYYSYNEQFFGPGTRLTVL.

The rearrangement links TRBV9 to TRBJ2-1, with D unresolved. V dropped 2 bases and J dropped 8 bases, with 11 bases sitting between them. Germline loops: CDR1 SGDLS, CDR2 YYNGEE. This CDR3 is 13 amino acids long. CDR3 bases: TGTGCCAGCAGCGTCTCTAGTCGGGATGAGCAGTTCTTC. The encoded protein is CASSVSSRDEQFF.

This rearrangement joins TRBV28 to TRBJ2-1, with D perhaps matching TRBD2 (7 bases). There are 15 residues in the CDR3. Deletions cut 5 bases from V and 9 bases from J, with 20 bases between. Per germline, CDR1 MDHEN and CDR2 SYDVKM. CDR3 amino acids: CASSTLGGAGGEQFF. CDR3 in DNA: TGTGCCAGCAGTACCCTGGGGGGGGCCGGGGGTGAGCAGTTCTTC.

The V gene is TRBV11-2, the J gene TRBJ1-1; D is uncertain. The CDR3 length is 13 residues. Germline V gene lookup returns CDR1 SGHAT and CDR2 FQNNGV. V was shortened by 2 bases and J by 4 bases, with 8 bases between the two germline ends. The CDR3 here is CASSLSRPTEAFF. CDR3 nucleotide sequence: TGTGCCAGCAGCTTATCGCGTCCCACTGAAGCTTTCTTT.

The chain combines TRBV11-3 with TRBJ2-1; TRBD2 matches at 10 bases. Looked up from germline, CDR1 is SGHNT and CDR2 is YENEEA. J was trimmed by 6 bases and V by 4 bases; bases with no gene match: 6. The CDR3 is 15 amino acids. CDR3 protein: CASSWLAGVGNEQFF. DNA for the CDR3: TGTGCCAGCAGCTGGCTAGCGGGAGTGGGCAATGAGCAGTTCTTC.

The chain has TRBV11-2 and TRBJ2-7; TRBD1 might be the D (6 bases). V lost 1 base and J 1 base, leaving 14 bases between the germline ends. The CDR3 is 16 amino acids. Germline CDR1 and CDR2: SGHAT and FQNNGV. As DNA, the CDR3 is TGTGCCAGCAGCTTAGGGCGTGGCAGGGGTTCCTACGAGCAGTACTTC. It encodes CASSLGRGRGSYEQYF.

The genes are TRBV11-3 and TRBJ2-3; D call uncertain. CDR1 and CDR2 (germline): SGHNT, YENEEA. The CDR3 totals 14 residues. V lost 5 bases to trimming and J lost 3 bases, with 12 bases between them. CDR3 coding DNA: TGTGCCAGCAGCGAAAGTAAATGGACAGATACGCAGTATTTT. Its translation is CASSESKWTDTQYF.

The chain's CDR3 is CASIPPTGAVGNEQFF. For the CDR3, the DNA is TGTGCCAGCATCCCCCCGACGGGCGCCGTTGGCAATGAGCAGTTCTTC. The V and J genes are TRBV2 and TRBJ2-1; D not resolved. Germline CDR1 is SNHLY and CDR2 is FYNNEI. The CDR3 totals 16 residues. Trimming took 7 bases from V and 6 from J, leaving 22 bases between them. Together with reference TRBV2 and TRBJ2-1, the CDR3 gives the full variable domain: EPEVTQTPSHQVTQMGQEVILRCVPISNHLYFYWYRQILGQKVEFLVSFYNNEISEKSEIFDDQFSVERPDGSNFTLKIRSTKLEDSAMYFCASIPPTGAVGNEQFFGPGTRLTVL.

The chain links TRBV18 to TRBJ2-1, with a tentative D call TRBD2 (5 bases). This CDR3 contains 17 residues. V was shortened by 3 bases and J by 0 bases, with 15 bases between the two germline ends. Germline V gives CDR1 KGHSH, CDR2 LQKENI. CDR3 DNA sequence: TGTGCCAGCTCACCTCTTCCGCGGGTTCGCTCCTACAATGAGCAGTTCTTC. This sequence encodes CASSPLPRVRSYNEQFF. Based on the CDR3 plus reference TRBV18 and TRBJ2-1, the full variable domain is NAGVMQNPRHLVRRRGQEARLRCSPMKGHSHVYWYRQLPEEGLKFMVYLQKENIIDESGMPKERFSAEFPKEGPSILRIQQVVRGDSAAYFCASSPLPRVRSYNEQFFGPGTRLTVL.

This clone has just one count. This chain connects TRBV18 to TRBJ2-1; 11 nucleotides match TRBD2. This CDR3 comprises 16 residues. Germline lookup yields CDR1 KGHSH and CDR2 LQKENI. Trimming cost V 3 bases and J 5 bases; bases outside gene matches: 6. CDR3 region: CASSPPSGRIDNEQFF. As DNA, the CDR3 is TGTGCCAGCTCACCTCCTAGCGGGAGGATCGACAATGAGCAGTTCTTC. Based on the CDR3 plus reference TRBV18 and TRBJ2-1, the full variable domain is NAGVMQNPRHLVRRRGQEARLRCSPMKGHSHVYWYRQLPEEGLKFMVYLQKENIIDESGMPKERFSAEFPKEGPSILRIQQVVRGDSAAYFCASSPPSGRIDNEQFFGPGTRLTVL.